The 27 T cell receptor beta chains listed next were all sequenced from one sample in a study of vaccination and CD4 T cells after COVID-19. No antigen is known for these receptors. Treatment denoted: roughly 11-day PBMC culture with coronavirus spike peptide pools or control peptides (ViraFEST assay). An Oncomine TCR Beta short-read assay was used to sequence the DNA from cultured CD4+ T cells. Each CDR3 protein gets one entry after TCRdb re-called the PCR reads with MiXCR. The sample contains fewer than 20,000 distinct CDR3 sequences, 52% of which appear only once. Specimen: CD4+ T cells from blood, cultured in vitro. The origin of the receptors is a human donor who had recovered from COVID-19.

The chain links TRBV7-2 to TRBJ1-5; D might be TRBD1 (6 bases). This CDR3 is 15 amino acids long. Germline loops: CDR1 SGHTA, CDR2 FQGNSA. V was pared by 3 bases and J by 3 bases, with 12 bases between. For the CDR3, the DNA is TGTGCCAGCAGCTTGACAGGTGCAAACAATCAGCCCCAGCATTTT. Amino acid sequence: CASSLTGANNQPQHF.

This chain joins TRBV20-1 and TRBJ2-7; D remains ambiguous. The CDR3 contains 11 residues. V lost 5 bases, J lost 6 bases, and 11 bases lay in between. The germline gives CDR1 DFQATT, CDR2 SNEGSKA (reference sequence). CDR3 sequence: CSARVGTEQYF. DNA of the CDR3: TGCAGTGCTCGCGTGGGTACCGAGCAGTACTTC.

In regard to this clonotype: It may be a read error: a sequence one base away is much more abundant. This chain uses TRBV12-3 or TRBV12-4 with TRBJ2-7; 8 bases fit TRBD1. The CDR3 totals 16 residues. The junction had 10 bases not matched to a gene; V was cut back by 6 bases and J by 0 bases. The CDR3 here is CASSPDRTGNSYEQYF. The DNA for the CDR3 is TGTGCCAGCAGCCCAGACCGGACAGGGAACTCCTACGAGCAGTACTTC.

The J gene is TRBJ1-2, the V gene TRBV19; weak D call: TRBD1 (6 bases). The length of the CDR3 is 12 residues. Deletions cut 7 bases from V and 10 bases from J, with 16 bases between. Per germline, CDR1 LNHDA and CDR2 SQIVND (reference sequence). CDR3 loop: CASTRDRTDYTF. CDR3 DNA: TGTGCCAGTACCCGAGACAGGACTGACTACACCTTC.

This sequence joins TRBV18 and TRBJ2-2, with D possibly matching TRBD1 (5 bases). CDR3 size: 15 residues. V dropped 0 bases and J dropped 4 bases, with 9 bases sitting between them. Germline CDR1 and CDR2: KGHSH and LQKENI. CDR3 bases: TGTGCCAGCTCACCACCGATCCAGGGCACCGGGGAGCTGTTTTTT. Its protein product is CASSPPIQGTGELFF.

This clonotype was detected only a few times. The gene calls are TRBV6-1 and TRBJ1-2, with D hard to call. The germline V gene encodes CDR1 MNHNS and CDR2 SASEGT. The CDR3 has 13 residues. V was shortened by 5 bases and J by 2 bases, with 9 bases between the two germline ends. This CDR3 is CASSREQNYGYTF. The CDR3 DNA sequence: TGTGCCAGCAGTCGGGAGCAGAACTATGGCTACACCTTC.

The V gene is TRBV30, the J gene TRBJ1-2, with D maybe TRBD1 (5 bases). Deletions cut 0 bases from V and 5 bases from J, with 13 bases between. The CDR3 has 14 amino acids. CDR1 is GTSNPN and CDR2 is SVGIG in the germline V gene (reference sequence). CDR3 DNA: TGTGCCTGGAGTGTGGAGGGGTCGAGATATGGCTACACCTTC. It translates to CAWSVEGSRYGYTF.

This chain uses TRBV15 with TRBJ2-1, with no clear D. V lost 7 bases to trimming and J lost 8 bases, with 18 bases between them. The CDR3 has 14 residues. Looked up from germline, CDR1 is LNHNV and CDR2 is YYDKDF (reference sequence). CDR3 sequence (DNA): TGTGCCACCAAGGGCTTATTATCAGAGGATGAGCAGTTCTTC. It specifies CATKGLLSEDEQFF.

V is TRBV7-2 and J is TRBJ1-3, with D unclear. CDR1 and CDR2 from the germline V gene are SGHTA and FQGNSA. The V and J ends lost 4 bases and 0 bases respectively, with 13 bases between them. The CDR3 is 16 amino acids. CDR3 amino acids: CASSSNRIPSGNTIYF. The CDR3, as DNA: TGTGCCAGCAGCTCGAACCGTATTCCCTCTGGAAACACCATATATTTT.

The rearrangement uses TRBV9 and TRBJ2-1, with TRBD2 identical over 7 bases. With 1 base clipped from V and 2 bases from J, the junction kept 3 bases outside the gene matches. The germline gives CDR1 SGDLS, CDR2 YYNGEE. CDR3 length equals 15 residues. Written as DNA, the CDR3 is TGTGCCAGCAGCGTAAACAGCGGGACCTACAATGAGCAGTTCTTC. It encodes CASSVNSGTYNEQFF. Supplemented by reference TRBV9 and TRBJ2-1, the full variable domain reads DSGVTQTPKHLITATGQRVTLRCSPRSGDLSVYWYQQSLDQGLQFLIQYYNGEERAKGNILERFSAQQFPDLHSELNLSSLELGDSALYFCASSVNSGTYNEQFFGPGTRLTVL.

This chain links TRBV29-1 with TRBJ2-2; tentatively, D is TRBD2 (5 bases). Per germline, CDR1 SQVTM and CDR2 ANQGSEA. V was clipped by 3 bases and J by 2 bases, with 16 bases between them. This CDR3 has 16 residues. The CDR3 loop reads CSVDRGSGVNTGELFF. The CDR3 nucleotides read TGCAGCGTTGATCGCGGGTCCGGGGTTAACACCGGGGAGCTGTTTTTT.

The sample holds a few counts of this clonotype. This chain links TRBV20-1 with TRBJ2-7; TRBD1 might be the D (6 bases). The V gene lost 0 bases and the J gene lost 1 base, with 10 bases spanning the gap. Germline loops: CDR1 DFQATT, CDR2 SNEGSKA (reference sequence). This CDR3 has 14 residues. This chain's CDR3 is CSARDRGRSYEQYF. CDR3 in DNA: TGCAGTGCTAGAGACAGGGGCCGATCCTACGAGCAGTACTTC.

This clonotype was detected only a few times. The chain uses TRBV7-2 and TRBJ2-3; TRBD2 matches 7 bases. The CDR3 covers 16 residues. After removal of 1 base from V and 1 base from J, the junction contained 5 bases not matched to a gene. CDR1 is SGHTA and CDR2 is FQGNSA in the germline V gene. CDR3 sequence: CASSLVAGAGTDTQYF. The CDR3 nucleotides read TGTGCCAGCAGCTTAGTTGCGGGAGCGGGCACAGATACGCAGTATTTT.

The chain couples TRBV28 to TRBJ1-5; D gene uncertain. CDR3 length: 16 residues. CDR1 is MDHEN, CDR2 SYDVKM, per germline. Trimming stripped 6 bases from V and 4 bases from J, with 19 bases between. CDR3 in DNA: TGTGCCAGCAGCCCAACTTCAGGTTGGCTGAATCAGCCCCAGCATTTT. Its protein product is CASSPTSGWLNQPQHF. Complete variable domain (other parts from reference TRBV28 and TRBJ1-5): DVKVTQSSRYLVKRTGEKVFLECVQDMDHENMFWYRQDPGLGLRLIYFSYDVKMKEKGDIPEGYSVSREKKERFSLILESASTNQTSMYLCASSPTSGWLNQPQHFGDGTRLSIL.

V and J are TRBV6-4 and TRBJ2-7, with D tentatively TRBD1 (6 bases). Per germline, CDR1 MRHNA and CDR2 SNTAGT. Trimming took off 0 bases at V and 1 base at J, with 10 bases between the two ends. The CDR3 is 15 residues long. Here the CDR3 reads CASSDSRTASYEQYF. The CDR3 DNA is TGTGCCAGCAGTGACTCCAGGACAGCGTCCTACGAGCAGTACTTC.

This clonotype was recorded a few times. The chain recombines TRBV12-3 or TRBV12-4 with TRBJ1-2; TRBD1 aligns across 7 bases. The CDR3 sequence is 11 residues long. The V and J ends lost 5 bases and 7 bases, in that order; junction bases with no gene match: 1. The CDR3 sequence: CASSDRVGYTF. CDR3 bases: TGTGCCAGCAGTGACAGGGTTGGCTACACCTTC.

This rearrangement joins TRBV6-1 to TRBJ1-5; tentative D call: TRBD1 (6 bases). The ends were cut back, 6 bases at V and 11 bases at J, with 14 bases in the middle. CDR3 size: 12 residues. Germline V gene lookup returns CDR1 MNHNS and CDR2 SASEGT. As DNA, the CDR3 is TGTGCCAGCAGAAAAAGTGGGGGCTCCCAGCATTTT. Its translation: CASRKSGGSQHF.

J is TRBJ2-3 and V is TRBV20-1, with D perhaps TRBD1 or TRBD2 (6 bases each). V lost 8 bases and J 1 base, leaving 19 bases between the germline ends. The CDR3 runs 15 residues. CDR1 and CDR2 (germline): DFQATT, SNEGSKA (reference sequence). The CDR3, as DNA: TGCAGTCCCATGAGGCGGAGGGGGGGCACAGATACGCAGTATTTT. This codes for CSPMRRRGGTDTQYF.

This clonotype has just a few counts. Here the CDR3 DNA reads TGTGCCAGCAGTGGGGCACAGGGGGCTAACGCTTTCTTT. Its translation is CASSGAQGANAFF. The chain employs TRBV6-1 and TRBJ1-1; 9 bases line up with TRBD1. V trimming: 4 bases; J trimming: 11 bases; junction bases outside the gene matches: 8. Germline V gene sequence: CDR1 MNHNS, CDR2 SASEGT. CDR3 size: 13 residues.

Only a few counts were recorded for this clonotype. The V and J genes are TRBV20-1 and TRBJ2-5; either TRBD1 or TRBD2 may supply D (5 bases each). This CDR3 comprises 14 residues. Germline CDR1 is DFQATT and CDR2 is SNEGSKA (reference sequence). The V gene lost 6 bases and the J gene lost 9 bases, with 23 bases spanning the gap. CDR3 loop: CSAHGNEGRGAQYF. The CDR3 DNA follows: TGCAGTGCCCACGGAAACGAGGGTAGGGGAGCCCAGTACTTC.

This clonotype was observed a few times. The V gene is TRBV19, the J gene TRBJ1-1, with D perhaps TRBD1 (5 bases). Deletions cut 4 bases from V and 0 bases from J, with 12 bases between. The length of the CDR3 is 15 residues. Germline V gene data show CDR1 as LNHDA and CDR2 as SQIVND (reference sequence). The CDR3 DNA follows: TGTGCCAGTAGTAGCAGGGCGGGTGTGAACACTGAAGCTTTCTTT. Its protein is CASSSRAGVNTEAFF.

This clonotype was detected only a few times. The rearrangement links TRBV7-6 to TRBJ1-5, with D tentatively TRBD1 (5 bases). CDR1 is SGHVS and CDR2 is FNYEAQ in the germline V gene. Trimming left V 5 bases short and J 0 bases short, with 14 bases between. The CDR3 runs 16 residues. The CDR3 region is CASSPMTGTSNQPQHF. CDR3 in DNA: TGTGCCAGCAGCCCTATGACGGGGACTAGCAATCAGCCCCAGCATTTT.

This sequence joins TRBV5-4 and TRBJ1-2, with no clear D. Germline CDR1 is SGHNT and CDR2 is YYREEE (reference sequence). The CDR3 sequence is 12 residues long. The V and J ends lost 5 bases and 7 bases respectively, with 12 bases between them. The CDR3 is CASRKIGVGYTF. The CDR3, as DNA: TGTGCCAGCAGAAAGATAGGTGTTGGCTACACCTTC.

The genes are TRBV20-1 and TRBJ2-1; D call uncertain. The CDR3 loop spans 12 amino acids. Trimming pared 4 bases from V and 4 bases from J, leaving 8 bases between. The germline gives CDR1 DFQATT, CDR2 SNEGSKA (reference sequence). CDR3 coding DNA: TGCAGTGCTAAGAGAGCATACAATGAGCAGTTCTTC. It codes for CSAKRAYNEQFF.

This clonotype was detected only a few times. This rearrangement joins TRBV27 to TRBJ1-1, with D tentatively TRBD1 (6 bases). The germline gives CDR1 MNHEY, CDR2 SMNVEV (reference sequence). This CDR3 spans 13 amino acids. With 5 bases removed from V and 7 bases from J, the gap between germline ends came to 14 bases. This chain's CDR3 is CASSLPGHSEAFF. The CDR3 region has the DNA TGTGCCAGCAGTCTACCGGGACACAGTGAAGCTTTCTTT.

This chain links TRBV6-5 with TRBJ1-1, with D maybe TRBD1 (6 bases). This CDR3 spans 13 amino acids. V was pared by 0 bases and J by 6 bases, with 8 bases between. Germline CDR1 MNHEY, CDR2 SVGAGI. The CDR3 sequence: CASSYSGTPEAFF. CDR3 nucleotides: TGTGCCAGCAGTTACTCCGGGACACCTGAAGCTTTCTTT.

The V call is TRBV19, the J call TRBJ1-1; 7 bases map to TRBD1. CDR3 length: 14 residues. The germline V gene has CDR1 LNHDA and CDR2 SQIVND (reference sequence). The junction had 10 bases not matched to a gene; V was cut back by 6 bases and J by 6 bases. In nucleotides, the CDR3 is TGTGCCAGTAGGCCGACAGGGAGTGGAGCTGAAGCTTTCTTT. Residues: CASRPTGSGAEAFF.